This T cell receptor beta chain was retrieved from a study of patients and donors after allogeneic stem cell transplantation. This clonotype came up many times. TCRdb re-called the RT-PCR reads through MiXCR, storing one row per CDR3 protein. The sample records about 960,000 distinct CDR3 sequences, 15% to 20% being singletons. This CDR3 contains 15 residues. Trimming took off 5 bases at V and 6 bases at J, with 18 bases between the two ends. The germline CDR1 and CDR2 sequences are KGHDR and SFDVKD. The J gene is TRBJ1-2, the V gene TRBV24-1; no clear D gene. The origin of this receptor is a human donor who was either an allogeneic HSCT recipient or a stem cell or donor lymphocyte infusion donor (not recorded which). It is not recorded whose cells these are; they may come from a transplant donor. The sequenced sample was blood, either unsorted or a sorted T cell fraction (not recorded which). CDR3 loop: CATSATQRREDGYTF. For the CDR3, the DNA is TGTGCCACCAGTGCCACCCAAAGGAGGGAAGATGGCTACACCTTC.